This passage covers 5 T cell receptor beta chains from one sample sequenced in a study of CD8 T cells in ankylosing spondylitis. TCRdb called the 5' RACE reads again in MiXCR, with one record for every CDR3 protein. The sample yields 150,000 to 200,000 distinct CDR3 sequences, 9.8% seen once. The sample consisted of blood, either unsorted or a sorted T cell fraction (not recorded which). These receptors were obtained from a female donor with ankylosing spondylitis or in good health (not recorded which).

This clonotype was recorded a few times. The chain links TRBV25-1 to TRBJ2-3, with TRBD2 matching 10 bases. J gave up 2 bases and V 8 bases, and 4 bases lay outside the gene matches. CDR3 length equals 14 residues. The germline V gene encodes CDR1 MGHDK and CDR2 SYGVNS. CDR3 residues: CASGLAEYTDTQYF. The DNA for the CDR3 is TGTGCCAGCGGACTAGCGGAGTACACAGATACGCAGTATTTT.

The chain carries TRBV30 and TRBJ2-3; 9 bases agree with TRBD2. Germline V gene data show CDR1 as GTSNPN and CDR2 as SVGIG (reference sequence). The CDR3 loop spans 15 amino acids. Losses at the gene ends were 4 bases for V and 0 bases for J; bases not matched to a gene: 5. The CDR3, as DNA: TGTGCCTGGACTCCGGGACTAGCAAGCACAGATACGCAGTATTTT. Protein product: CAWTPGLASTDTQYF.

Many counts were recorded for this clonotype. The chain carries TRBV13 and TRBJ2-1; TRBD2 agrees at 13 bases. From germline, CDR1 is PRHDT and CDR2 FYEKMQ (reference sequence). This CDR3 is 16 amino acids long. Trimming removed 1 base from V and 8 bases from J; junction bases left unmatched: 5. The CDR3 sequence: CASSLAGTSGMYEQFF. In DNA form, the CDR3 reads TGTGCCAGCAGCTTAGCCGGGACTAGCGGGATGTATGAGCAGTTCTTC.

In this sample, this clonotype turned up many times. The rearrangement uses TRBV7-9 and TRBJ2-3; D is undetermined. Germline values: CDR1 SEHNR, CDR2 FQNEAQ (reference sequence). The CDR3 is 12 residues long. V shed 4 bases and J shed 5 bases, with 7 bases lying between them. CDR3 protein: CASSYLKDTQYF. CDR3 bases: TGTGCCAGCAGCTACTTGAAAGATACGCAGTATTTT.

A few counts support this clonotype. The chain uses TRBV4-3 and TRBJ1-5; 7 bases agree with TRBD1. Germline CDR1 reads LGHNA; CDR2 reads YSLEER. Trimming at V came to 3 bases and at J to 4 bases, leaving 3 bases not matched to a gene. There are 14 residues in the CDR3. The CDR3 here is CASSQATGNQPQHF. The CDR3 DNA is TGCGCCAGCAGCCAGGCGACAGGGAATCAGCCCCAGCATTTT.